The 10 T cell receptor beta chains below were found in one sample sequenced in a study of T cells in tumors after PD-1 blockade. Assay: immunoSEQ multiplex PCR; the TCRdb copy retains only in-frame clones and omits some. The top ten clones hold 25% of a sample with about 14,000 clones, roughly 80% of them seen once. Specimen: PBMCs, collected after anti-PD-1 treatment. The receptors come from a human donor with basal cell carcinoma.

The J gene is TRBJ2-3, the V gene TRBV3-1 (or the pseudogene TRBV3-2); TRBD1 matches at 10 bases. Unmatched junction bases numbered 5, after V lost 2 bases and J lost 3 bases. CDR1 and CDR2 (germline): LGHDT, YNNKEL (reference sequence). The CDR3 length is 16 residues. DNA of the CDR3: TGTGCCAGCAGCCAAACTCGGACAGGGGGAACAGATACGCAGTATTTT. Its translation: CASSQTRTGGTDTQYF.

V usage is TRBV10-3 and J usage is TRBJ1-1, with 11 positions matching TRBD1. Trimming took 10 bases from V and 1 from J; bases not matched to a gene: 2. Germline V gene data show CDR1 as ENHRY and CDR2 as SYGVKD. The CDR3 length is 13 residues. The DNA for the CDR3 is TGTGCCACAGGGACAGGGGGGAACACTGAAGCTTTCTTT. It translates to CATGTGGNTEAFF.

The J gene is TRBJ1-1, the V gene TRBV18, with 8 bases lining up with TRBD1. This CDR3 spans 15 amino acids. V lost 3 bases to trimming and J lost 4 bases; unmatched junction nucleotides: 7. In germline, CDR1 is KGHSH, CDR2 LQKENI. CDR3 loop: CASSPEDRAITEAFF. CDR3 DNA sequence: TGTGCCAGCTCACCTGAGGACAGGGCTATCACTGAAGCTTTCTTT.

This clone came up a few times. The V call is TRBV28, the J call TRBJ2-7, with 14 nucleotides matching TRBD2. J lost 3 bases, V lost 2 bases, and 6 bases had no gene match. The CDR3 consists of 17 residues. Germline lookup yields CDR1 MDHEN and CDR2 SYDVKM. DNA of the CDR3: TGTGCCAGCAGTTTAGCCCCCGGGACTAGCGGGAGCTACGAGCAGTACTTC. Its translation is CASSLAPGTSGSYEQYF.

About this clone itself: At the DNA level, this CDR3 is encoded by other sequences in the same sample as well. V and J are TRBV10-3 and TRBJ2-5; 9 nucleotides agree with TRBD2. Germline V gene sequence: CDR1 ENHRY, CDR2 SYGVKD. There are 17 residues in the CDR3. Trimming took 4 bases from V and 2 from J; bases not matched to a gene: 11. The CDR3 sequence is CAISGGAGGADQETQYF. The CDR3 DNA reads as TGTGCCATCAGTGGAGGGGCGGGGGGGGCTGATCAAGAGACCCAGTACTTC.

The V gene is TRBV29-1, the J gene TRBJ2-3, with D hard to call. This CDR3 is built from 13 residues. The germline V gene encodes CDR1 SQVTM and CDR2 ANQGSEA. Trimming cost V 5 bases and J 4 bases, with 13 bases left between them. Here the CDR3 DNA reads TGCAGCGTTAGCGACCCCCGGGCAGATACGCAGTATTTT. The encoded protein is CSVSDPRADTQYF.

In its sample, this clone was seen a few times. V is TRBV19 and J is TRBJ1-6; TRBD1 agrees at 9 bases. Germline V lookup: CDR1 LNHDA, CDR2 SQIVND (reference sequence). There are 14 residues in the CDR3. The V and J ends lost 8 bases and 10 bases, in that order; junction bases with no gene match: 9. The CDR3, as DNA: TGTGCCAGTTCCCTAGCGACAGGGGGATCACCCCTCCACTTT. This sequence encodes CASSLATGGSPLHF.

This clone was seen more than once but under ten times. This chain connects TRBV5-1 to TRBJ2-5; TRBD1 or TRBD2 may be the D gene (5 bases each). Trimming cost V 4 bases and J 5 bases, with 9 bases left between them. This CDR3 contains 12 residues. Looked up from germline, CDR1 is SGHRS and CDR2 is YFSETQ. The CDR3 DNA follows: TGCGCCAGCAGCGTGGGGGAGGAGACCCAGTACTTC. This codes for CASSVGEETQYF.

The chain joins TRBV27 to TRBJ2-3; TRBD2 aligns across 10 bases. CDR1 and CDR2 from the germline V gene are MNHEY and SMNVEV (reference sequence). The CDR3 is 18 amino acids. J lost 5 bases, V lost 0 bases, and 11 bases had no gene match. CDR3 coding DNA: TGTGCCAGCAGTTTATCCCCCCTCCTAGCGGGAGTGAGAGATACGCAGTATTTT. Encoded protein: CASSLSPLLAGVRDTQYF.

The chain couples TRBV7-2 to TRBJ1-1; TRBD1 is a possible D gene (6 bases). This CDR3 is built from 16 residues. Germline V gives CDR1 SGHTA, CDR2 FQGNSA. V was cut by 8 bases and J by 3 bases, with 22 bases left in between. The CDR3, as DNA: TGTGCCAGCGTCACTGGCCGGCGGGGGCGGGACACTGAAGCTTTCTTT. This codes for CASVTGRRGRDTEAFF.